A single sample is the source of the 2 T cell receptor beta chains below, sequenced in a study of blood T cell repertoires in COVID-19. Some clones are missing from TCRdb's copy, which holds only in-frame ones; the method was immunoSEQ multiplex PCR. The data show tens of thousands of clones, about 86% seen once. Specimen: peripheral blood. The receptors originated from a woman of 80 years or more with active or convalescent COVID-19.

The chain uses TRBV18 and TRBJ1-2; D may be TRBD1 (5 bases). V lost 5 bases and J lost 4, with 17 bases in between. Germline CDR1 and CDR2: KGHSH and LQKENI. The CDR3 has 15 residues. This chain's CDR3 is CASSSKPDSSYGYTF. CDR3 DNA sequence: TGTGCCAGCTCATCTAAACCCGACAGCAGCTATGGCTACACCTTC.

This clone occurred a few times. The chain carries TRBV11-2 and TRBJ2-7; 8 nucleotides agree with TRBD1. V dropped 1 base and J dropped 6; count of bases not matched to a gene: 5. This CDR3 is built from 14 residues. Germline V gene lookup returns CDR1 SGHAT and CDR2 FQNNGV. The DNA for the CDR3 is TGTGCCAGCAGCTTAGGGACAGGGTCGCGCGAGCAGTACTTC. Its protein is CASSLGTGSREQYF.